The rows below give T cell receptor beta chains drawn from one sample of a study of T-cell reconstitution after alpha-beta-depleted transplantation in children. TCRdb itself ran the PCR reads through MiXCR, one entry per CDR3 protein. The table records 330,000 or so distinct CDR3 sequences, roughly a tenth of them present only once. Here the sequenced sample was PBMCs, taken before TCRalphabeta/CD19-depleted stem cell transplant. The source is a boy under two years old with acute myeloid leukemia, due to receive a stem cell transplant. The CDR3 runs from the conserved cysteine through the conserved F or W. Each record gives: D gene, clone size, V gene, J gene, CDR3 protein, CDR3 DNA. The D gene is left open where the match is weak. Not every row has a clone size; where given, it reads once, few, many or a size class.

>NA|NA|TRBV11-2|TRBJ1-1
CASSPDGRGSEAFF
TGTGCCAGCAGTCCGGACGGCAGAGGGTCTGAAGCTTTCTTT
>TRBD1|many|TRBV29-1|TRBJ2-3
CSVGQGLSTDTQYF
TGCAGCGTTGGACAGGGCCTTAGCACAGATACGCAGTATTTT
>NA|many|TRBV5-6|TRBJ2-3
CASSLGLISTDTQYF
TGTGCCAGCAGCTTGGGCTTGATTAGCACAGATACGCAGTATTTT
>NA|many|TRBV29-1|TRBJ2-5
CSVEVDQETQYF
TGCAGCGTTGAAGTAGACCAAGAGACCCAGTACTTC
>TRBD1|many|TRBV9|TRBJ2-1
CASSVRGQGYNEQFF
TGTGCCAGCAGCGTAAGGGGACAGGGTTACAATGAGCAGTTCTTC
>NA|many|TRBV28|TRBJ1-5
CASRLGDSWGNQPQHF
TGTGCCAGCCGACTTGGGGACTCTTGGGGCAATCAGCCCCAGCATTTT
>NA|once|TRBV27|TRBJ2-1
CASSFPTQRYNEQFF
TGTGCCAGCAGTTTCCCGACACAGAGATACAATGAGCAGTTCTTC
>NA|many|TRBV7-2|TRBJ2-3
CASSLDGLRGDTQYF
TGTGCCAGCAGCTTAGATGGACTCCGGGGGGATACGCAGTATTTT
>NA|many|TRBV5-1|TRBJ2-7
CASSWGSGEQYF
TGCGCCAGCAGCTGGGGGTCTGGGGAGCAGTACTTC
>NA|many|TRBV9|TRBJ2-5
CASSVDEWVETQYF
TGTGCCAGCAGCGTAGACGAGTGGGTGGAGACCCAGTACTTC
>TRBD1|many|TRBV18|TRBJ1-2
CASSPPWTGDYGYTF
TGTGCCAGCTCACCACCCTGGACAGGCGACTATGGCTACACCTTC
>TRBD1|NA|TRBV29-1|TRBJ2-7
CSVSVPGQEYYEQYF
TGCAGCGTTTCGGTCCCGGGACAGGAATACTACGAGCAGTACTTC
>NA|NA|TRBV28|TRBJ2-4
CASSPGAWGLAKNIQYF
TGTGCCAGCAGTCCTGGTGCGTGGGGTTTAGCCAAAAACATTCAGTACTTC
>NA|many|TRBV12-3/TRBV12-4|TRBJ2-5
CASTSGETQYF
TGTGCCAGCACGTCTGGGGAGACCCAGTACTTC
>TRBD1|many|TRBV3-1|TRBJ2-7
CASSQDRTGGSYEQYF
TGTGCCAGCAGCCAAGATCGGACAGGGGGCTCCTACGAGCAGTACTTC
>TRBD2|many|TRBV4-3|TRBJ2-1
CASSQDVREGRNEQFF
TGCGCCAGCAGCCAAGATGTGCGGGAGGGCCGCAATGAGCAGTTCTTC
>TRBD1|many|TRBV29-1|TRBJ1-5
CSVGTGGNNQPQHF
TGCAGCGTTGGGACAGGGGGCAACAATCAGCCCCAGCATTTT
>NA|many|TRBV6-1|TRBJ1-3
CASSVGNTIYF
TGTGCCAGCAGTGTGGGAAACACCATATATTTT
>NA|many|TRBV4-2|TRBJ2-5
CASSQADSQETQYF
TGTGCCAGCAGCCAAGCGGACAGCCAAGAGACCCAGTACTTC
>NA|many|TRBV5-1|TRBJ1-2
CASSFQQGNYGYTF
TGCGCCAGCAGCTTTCAACAGGGAAACTATGGCTACACCTTC
>NA|many|TRBV4-3|TRBJ1-5
CASSQEGGNQPQHF
TGCGCCAGCAGCCAAGAGGGGGGCAATCAGCCCCAGCATTTT
>TRBD2|many|TRBV15|TRBJ2-5
CATSRELAGAKVTQYF
TGTGCCACCAGCAGAGAGCTAGCGGGGGCAAAGGTGACCCAGTACTTC
>TRBD2|NA|TRBV11-2|TRBJ2-1
CASSLGGRRASGRVDEQFF
TGTGCCAGCAGCTTAGGTGGGCGTAGGGCTAGCGGGAGGGTTGATGAGCAGTTCTTC
>NA|many|TRBV6-5|TRBJ2-2
CASSYGGGTGELFF
TGTGCCAGCAGTTACGGGGGAGGTACCGGGGAGCTGTTTTTT
>NA|many|TRBV12-3/TRBV12-4|TRBJ2-1
CASSFVRQVPYNEQFF
TGTGCCAGCAGTTTCGTCCGACAGGTACCTTACAATGAGCAGTTCTTC
>TRBD1|many|TRBV7-2|TRBJ1-1
CASSSPVPRTGNEAFF
TGTGCCAGCAGCTCCCCAGTACCCAGGACAGGGAATGAAGCTTTCTTT
>TRBD2|many|TRBV7-2|TRBJ2-7
CASSLLAGGFSYEQYF
TGTGCCAGCAGTCTTCTAGCGGGGGGCTTCTCCTACGAGCAGTACTTC
>TRBD1|NA|TRBV30|TRBJ2-6
CACPGQGQTNVLTF
TGTGCCTGTCCCGGACAGGGCCAAACCAACGTCCTGACTTTC
>TRBD2|few|TRBV19|TRBJ2-1
CASSSLAGGLNEQFF
TGTGCCAGTAGTAGCCTAGCGGGGGGGCTTAATGAGCAGTTCTTC
>NA|few|TRBV7-3|TRBJ2-1
CASSQGLFNEQFF
TGTGCCAGCAGCCAGGGACTTTTCAATGAGCAGTTCTTC
>NA|NA|TRBV5-1|TRBJ1-1
CASLTTVNTEAFF
TGCGCCAGCCTCACTACAGTGAACACTGAAGCTTTCTTT
>NA|many|TRBV7-9|TRBJ2-1
CASSPDFGWTYNEQFF
TGTGCCAGCAGCCCCGATTTTGGGTGGACTTACAATGAGCAGTTCTTC
>NA|many|TRBV12-3/TRBV12-4|TRBJ2-3
CASRATDTQYF
TGTGCCAGCAGAGCCACAGATACGCAGTATTTT
>TRBD1|few|TRBV19|TRBJ2-1
CASRPGQGLSYNEQFF
TGTGCCAGTAGACCGGGACAGGGACTTTCCTACAATGAGCAGTTCTTC
>NA|many|TRBV20-1|TRBJ2-7
CSARGRQAIGEQYF
TGCAGTGCTAGAGGTCGGCAGGCTATTGGGGAGCAGTACTTC
>NA|many|TRBV28|TRBJ1-1
CASSMAGNTEAFF
TGTGCCAGCAGTATGGCGGGGAACACTGAAGCTTTCTTT
>NA|many|TRBV7-9|TRBJ1-2
CASSSADGYTF
TGTGCCAGCAGCTCGGCGGATGGCTACACCTTC
>NA|many|TRBV3-1|TRBJ2-7
CASSQGNGRAHEQYF
TGTGCCAGCAGCCAAGGTAACGGCAGGGCCCACGAGCAGTACTTC
>TRBD2|many|TRBV7-2|TRBJ2-7
CASSFGLASYEQYF
TGTGCCAGCAGCTTCGGACTAGCATCCTACGAGCAGTACTTC
>TRBD2|many|TRBV29-1|TRBJ2-1
CSVEGSLAGGYWSDNEQFF
TGCAGCGTTGAAGGGTCCCTAGCGGGAGGTTATTGGAGCGACAATGAGCAGTTCTTC
>TRBD2|many|TRBV5-1|TRBJ2-7
CASSWGTSGRYEQYF
TGCGCCAGCAGCTGGGGGACTAGCGGGAGGTACGAGCAGTACTTC
>TRBD1|few|TRBV20-1|TRBJ1-2
CSASSGDRVSYGYTF
TGCAGTGCTAGTAGTGGGGACAGGGTGTCCTATGGCTACACCTTC
>NA|many|TRBV21-1|TRBJ2-3
CASSKAKRTSGGYTDTQYF
TGTGCCAGCAGCAAAGCGAAGAGAACTAGCGGGGGGTACACAGATACGCAGTATTTT
>NA|many|TRBV7-3|TRBJ2-2
CASSQGSTGYTGELFF
TGTGCCAGCAGCCAAGGATCCACAGGCTACACCGGGGAGCTGTTTTTT
>NA|many|TRBV5-1|TRBJ2-5
CASSLQDSEETQYF
TGCGCCAGCAGCTTGCAAGATAGTGAAGAGACCCAGTACTTC